The entry below describes one T cell receptor (beta chain). Its target is not known. The sample originates from a study of vaccination effects on CD4 cells after COVID-19. This CDR3 has 13 residues. The germline V and J ends were trimmed by 3 bases and 6 bases, with 13 bases remaining between them. Per the germline V gene, CDR1 is SGHKS and CDR2 is YYEKEE (reference sequence). Ahead of sequencing, the ViraFEST assay grew antigen-specific CD4+ T cells using viral peptide pools. Following 10 days of culture, CD4+ T cells were isolated. Neither prior SARS-CoV-2 infection nor positive nucleocapsid antibodies were present in the vaccine recipients. Half-medium replacement with IL-2 medium occurred on days 3 and 7. The assay was immunoSEQ multiplex PCR, and TCRdb's table has in-frame clones only and misses some. The sample has about 41,000 clones, more than 60% seen once. Study-level points and caveats: After vaccination of healthy people, only 1 of 255 vaccine-induced clones cross-reacted with common cold coronaviruses. After vaccination, at late timepoints, clones induced by infection and by vaccine contracted markedly.

This chain connects TRBV5-5 to TRBJ2-7; D possibly corresponds to TRBD2 (6 bases). This TCR derives from a human donor who received a COVID-19 vaccine. The sample in question was CD4+ T cells from PBMCs cultured with HCoV-OC43 spike peptides, obtained before COVID-19 vaccination. The subset here: HCoV-OC43 spike overlapping peptide pool stimulation. The CDR3 loop is CASSWGEQGEQYF. CDR3 nucleotide sequence: TGTGCCAGCAGCTGGGGGGAGCAGGGCGAGCAGTACTTC.